The 20 T cell receptor beta chains presented below share a single source sample, sequenced in a study of T cells in Graves' hyperthyroidism and ophthalmopathy. The source material, RNA transcripts, was used to amplify TCR beta CDR3 regions. An initial round of RT-PCR targeting the TCR CDR3 relied on the HTBI primer set. Via MiXCR, TCRdb re-called the multiplex PCR reads, giving one row per CDR3 protein. In the table there are fewer than 450,000 distinct CDR3 sequences, approximately 18% of which are singletons. Material for sequencing was blood. These receptor sequences come from a woman in her 30s with Graves' hyperthyroidism that later progressed to Graves' ophthalmopathy.

This clonotype showed up just once. This chain joins TRBV2 and TRBJ2-5; D not resolved. V was trimmed by 8 bases and J by 1 base, leaving 11 bases between them. Germline values: CDR1 SNHLY, CDR2 FYNNEI. The CDR3 is made up of 13 amino acids. The CDR3 DNA sequence: TGTGCCAGCGACTCGAGCCTCCAAGAGACCCAGTACTTC. Its protein product is CASDSSLQETQYF.

This CDR3 is CASSLSGGRRNTEAFF. CDR3 DNA sequence: TGTGCCAGCAGTTTATCGGGAGGTCGTCGGAACACTGAAGCTTTCTTT. The V gene is TRBV12-3 or TRBV12-4, the J gene TRBJ1-1; no reliable D call. The V gene lost 2 bases and the J gene lost 1 base, with 14 bases spanning the gap. This CDR3 comprises 16 residues.

The CDR3 DNA follows: TGTGCCAGTAGTCCACACGGGGACAGGACCCACTCCTACGAGCAGTACTTC. Encoded protein: CASSPHGDRTHSYEQYF. The chain links TRBV19 to TRBJ2-7, with TRBD1 matching over 8 bases. V lost 5 bases, J lost 0 bases, and 12 bases stayed unmatched. Germline V lookup: CDR1 LNHDA, CDR2 SQIVND (reference sequence). This CDR3 is built from 17 residues.

This clonotype was observed many times. This sequence joins TRBV19 and TRBJ1-1; D perhaps matches TRBD1 (5 bases). Germline V gives CDR1 LNHDA, CDR2 SQIVND (reference sequence). The CDR3 is 13 amino acids. V was shortened by 9 bases and J by 5 bases, with 16 bases between the two germline ends. CDR3 bases: TGTGCCAGCAGCATTACGGGGCGAACTGAAGCTTTCTTT. Translated: CASSITGRTEAFF.

This chain uses TRBV11-3 with TRBJ1-6; D uncertain. CDR1 SGHNT and CDR2 YENEEA come from the germline V gene. V dropped 3 bases and J dropped 14 bases, with 17 bases sitting between them. There are 14 residues in the CDR3. The CDR3 DNA is TGTGCCAGCAGCTTGGAAACGACAAGTCGGACCCTCCACTTT. Translated, it gives CASSLETTSRTLHF.

This clonotype was recorded at least ten times. CDR3 DNA: TGTGCCAGCAGCTCTCGACTAGCGGGAACGCGCGGGGAGCAGTTCTTC. It specifies CASSSRLAGTRGEQFF. V and J are TRBV7-6 and TRBJ2-1, with TRBD2 matching 11 bases. J was trimmed by 10 bases and V by 4 bases; bases with no gene match: 12. Germline V gene data show CDR1 as SGHVS and CDR2 as FNYEAQ. The CDR3 has 16 amino acids. Complete variable domain (other parts from reference TRBV7-6 and TRBJ2-1): GAGVSQSPRYKVTKRGQDVALRCDPISGHVSLYWYRQALGQGPEFLTYFNYEAQQDKSGLPNDRFSAERPEGSISTLTIQRTEQRDSAMYRCASSSRLAGTRGEQFFGPGTRLTVL.

At least ten counts were recorded for this clonotype. The chain carries TRBV2 and TRBJ2-2, with a tentative D call TRBD1 (5 bases). Trimming stripped 7 bases from V and 5 bases from J, with 17 bases between. Germline V gives CDR1 SNHLY, CDR2 FYNNEI. CDR3 length equals 15 residues. The CDR3 region has the DNA TGTGCCAGCAATAGGGGCTTCGGCAGGACCGGGGAGCTGTTTTTT. Translating gives CASNRGFGRTGELFF.

This clonotype showed up just once. The chain carries TRBV6-2 or TRBV6-3 and TRBJ2-5; no clear D gene. Deletions cut 7 bases from V and 3 bases from J, with 6 bases between. The CDR3 has 11 residues. CDR1 and CDR2 (germline): MNHEY, SVGEGT. In nucleotides, the CDR3 is TGTGCCAGCACTGGGGAAGAGACCCAGTACTTC. Residues: CASTGEETQYF.

This clonotype appeared many times. The rearrangement uses TRBV27 and TRBJ2-7, with unresolved D. Trimming took off 4 bases at V and 2 bases at J, with 9 bases between the two ends. This CDR3 has 13 residues. From germline, CDR1 is MNHEY and CDR2 SMNVEV (reference sequence). CDR3 nucleotide sequence: TGTGCCAGCAGTTCCCCCGTCGCCTACGAGCAGTACTTC. Translation gives CASSSPVAYEQYF.

This clonotype was found many times. The genes are TRBV14 and TRBJ2-1; D not certain. Germline CDR1 SGHDN, CDR2 FVKESK. This CDR3 is 15 amino acids long. V shed 1 base and J shed 9 bases, with 16 bases lying between them. Written as DNA, the CDR3 is TGTGCCAGCAGCCAAGCAACCGGGTTATTTGGTGAGCAGTTCTTC. It translates to CASSQATGLFGEQFF.

The J gene is TRBJ2-7, the V gene TRBV2, with 10 bases fitting TRBD2. The germline CDR1 and CDR2 sequences are SNHLY and FYNNEI. There are 15 residues in the CDR3. The ends lost 5 bases at V and 4 bases at J; junction bases unmatched: 8. The CDR3 DNA sequence: TGTGCCAGCAGTCTCTCCGGACTAGCGGATTACGAGCAGTACTTC. It yields the protein CASSLSGLADYEQYF.

This clonotype was seen many times. The V and J genes are TRBV6-1 and TRBJ2-6; no reliable D call. The germline gives CDR1 MNHNS, CDR2 SASEGT. This CDR3 is 15 amino acids long. Trimming left V 0 bases short and J 7 bases short, with 10 bases between. The CDR3 loop reads CASSEARLGANVLTF. CDR3 DNA: TGTGCCAGCAGTGAAGCGCGTCTTGGAGCCAACGTCCTGACTTTC.

This clonotype was detected many times. The chain joins TRBV7-6 to TRBJ1-2; D not certain. V was clipped by 5 bases and J by 2 bases, with 12 bases between them. Germline V gives CDR1 SGHVS, CDR2 FNYEAQ. CDR3 length equals 14 residues. CDR3 amino acids: CASSPSVRNYGYTF. The CDR3 DNA is TGTGCCAGCAGCCCATCGGTTAGGAACTATGGCTACACCTTC.

A few counts support this clonotype. V is TRBV18 and J is TRBJ1-5, with a possible D match to TRBD1 (6 bases). V lost 2 bases and J 5 bases, leaving 16 bases between the germline ends. This CDR3 is 16 amino acids long. Germline V gene lookup returns CDR1 KGHSH and CDR2 LQKENI. The CDR3 spells CASSPGRGGSDQPQHF. The CDR3 DNA follows: TGTGCCAGCTCACCAGGTCGAGGGGGATCCGATCAGCCCCAGCATTTT.

This clonotype was picked up a small number of times. The chain is built from TRBV11-2 and TRBJ2-4; 9 nucleotides match TRBD2. CDR3 length equals 17 residues. Germline assignment: CDR1 SGHAT and CDR2 FQNNGV. J lost 0 bases, V lost 5 bases, and 8 bases had no gene match. CDR3 region: CASSPPRGGLAKNIQYF. CDR3 nucleotides: TGTGCCAGCAGCCCCCCGCGGGGGGGACTAGCCAAAAACATTCAGTACTTC.

The chain uses TRBV30 and TRBJ2-1; possible D gene TRBD2, 5 bases. Trimming cost V 3 bases and J 0 bases, with 9 bases left between them. Germline CDR1 reads GTSNPN; CDR2 reads SVGIG (reference sequence). The CDR3 sequence is 14 residues long. In nucleotides, the CDR3 is TGTGCCTGGAGGGACGGGGTCTCCTACAATGAGCAGTTCTTC. Translating it yields CAWRDGVSYNEQFF.

This clonotype turned up a few times. This sequence joins TRBV30 and TRBJ2-2; the D is unclear. V lost 8 bases and J 4 bases, leaving 20 bases between the germline ends. The CDR3 loop spans 15 amino acids. CDR1 and CDR2 (germline): GTSNPN, SVGIG (reference sequence). In DNA form, the CDR3 reads TGTGCCCGTACCGTAGGGTACGGCGGCACCGGGGAGCTGTTTTTT. Amino acid sequence: CARTVGYGGTGELFF. The full variable domain, with the rest looked up from reference TRBV30 and TRBJ2-2, is SQTIHQWPATLVQPVGSPLSLECTVEGTSNPNLYWYRQAAGRGLQLLFYSVGIGQISSEVPQNLSASRPQDRQFILSSKKLLLSDSGFYLCARTVGYGGTGELFFGEGSRLTVL.

This clonotype was seen a few times. The V gene is TRBV10-3, the J gene TRBJ1-5; D remains unclear. Germline CDR1 and CDR2: ENHRY and SYGVKD. The ends were cut back, 2 bases at V and 6 bases at J, with 5 bases in the middle. The CDR3 length is 12 residues. The CDR3 DNA sequence: TGTGCCATCAGTGAGAGTGGTCAGCCCCAGCATTTT. Its translation: CAISESGQPQHF.

This clonotype has ten or more counts. V is TRBV29-1 and J is TRBJ2-3; D unclear. Trimming removed 0 bases from V and 14 bases from J, with 12 bases in between. This CDR3 contains 11 residues. Germline values: CDR1 SQVTM, CDR2 ANQGSEA. The CDR3 region has the DNA TGCAGCGTTGAAGATCGTATAGCCGGGTATTTT. This translates into CSVEDRIAGYF.

The table lists this clonotype with many counts. This sequence joins TRBV12-3 or TRBV12-4 and TRBJ2-5; the match to TRBD2 covers 9 bases. V gave up 5 bases and J gave up 5 bases; unmatched junction bases: 6. The CDR3 spans 14 residues. For the CDR3, the DNA is TGTGCCAGCAGTGCGGTCGCGGGAGGGGAGACCCAGTACTTC. Amino acid sequence: CASSAVAGGETQYF.